This T cell receptor (beta chain) was recorded in a study of T cell changes during pregnancy in multiple sclerosis. Germline V CDR1 and CDR2: KGHSH, LQKENI. Trimming shortened V by 0 bases and J by 8 bases, and 13 bases separated the two germline ends. The CDR3 spans 14 residues. Repertoires were generated with immunoSEQ multiplex PCR, while TCRdb's copy carries only in-frame clones and drops some. The table records 45,000 to 60,000 clones, more than 85% of them present only once. In its sample, this clone was seen once. The clonotype originates from a female donor in good health, enrolled as a control in a pregnancy study. The gene calls are TRBV18 and TRBJ1-2; D is perhaps TRBD1 (5 bases). The sample here was peripheral blood, taken after pregnancy. In nucleotides, the CDR3 is TGTGCCAGCTCACCACCGGGCAGGGTCGAGGGCTACACCTTC. Its protein is CASSPPGRVEGYTF.